The 11 T cell receptor beta chains presented below share a single source sample, sequenced in a study of graft-versus-host responses after intestinal transplantation. The antigens of these receptors remain unknown. Method: immunoSEQ multiplex PCR; TCRdb's copy keeps in-frame clones and lacks some. The data show 40,000 or so clones, more than 85% seen once. The input for sequencing was unstimulated CD8+ T cells sorted from spleen or lymph node cells, taken before transplant. The receptor source for this set is a human donor who was the organ donor for an intestinal transplant.

This chain links TRBV7-9 with TRBJ1-4; D not certain. The germline gives CDR1 SEHNR, CDR2 FQNEAQ (reference sequence). V dropped 7 bases and J dropped 0 bases, with 3 bases sitting between them. The CDR3 has 12 residues. The CDR3 region is CASITTNEKLFF. Written as DNA, the CDR3 is TGTGCCAGCATTACAACTAATGAAAAACTGTTTTTT.

The J gene is TRBJ2-7, the V gene TRBV5-6; D is undetermined. CDR1 and CDR2 from the germline V gene are SGHDT and YYEEEE. V was cut by 4 bases and J by 2 bases, with 13 bases left in between. This CDR3 has 14 residues. The CDR3 loop is CASSPGVRAYEQYF. CDR3 DNA: TGTGCCAGCAGCCCCGGTGTTAGAGCCTACGAGCAGTACTTC.

The chain joins TRBV19 to TRBJ2-1; 10 bases match TRBD2. J lost 7 bases, V lost 10 bases, and 13 bases had no gene match. The CDR3 has 15 residues. CDR1 LNHDA and CDR2 SQIVND come from the germline V gene (reference sequence). CDR3 sequence (DNA): TGTGCCATCCCTTTCTTCCTAGCGGGAGTAAATGAGCAGTTCTTC. Translated, it gives CAIPFFLAGVNEQFF.

The chain links TRBV4-1 to TRBJ2-3; D perhaps matches TRBD2 (7 bases). Germline V CDR1 and CDR2: MGHRA, YSYEKL. Trimming took off 3 bases at V and 3 bases at J, with 13 bases between the two ends. The CDR3 contains 15 residues. The CDR3 loop reads CASSQQGRGTDTQYF. The CDR3 region has the DNA TGCGCCAGCAGCCAGCAGGGGAGGGGTACAGATACGCAGTATTTT.

The J gene is TRBJ2-7, the V gene TRBV6-6; 9 bases map to TRBD2. J was trimmed by 6 bases and V by 5 bases; bases with no gene match: 8. The CDR3 has 14 residues. Germline CDR1 and CDR2: MNHNY and SVGAGI (reference sequence). Here the CDR3 reads CASSASGRKGEQYF. For the CDR3, the DNA is TGTGCCAGCAGTGCAAGCGGGAGGAAGGGCGAGCAGTACTTC.

A note on this clone: The identical CDR3 is also encoded by other nucleotide sequences in the sample. The chain links TRBV5-1 to TRBJ2-7, with D unclear. CDR1 and CDR2 (germline): SGHRS, YFSETQ. Deletions cut 4 bases from V and 2 bases from J, with 10 bases between. The CDR3 runs 13 residues. The CDR3 DNA is TGCGCCAGCAGCCACGGTCTTGCCTACGAGCAGTACTTC. This encodes CASSHGLAYEQYF. The variable domain in full, with the rest retrieved from reference TRBV5-1 and TRBJ2-7, is KAGVTQTPRYLIKTRGQQVTLSCSPISGHRSVSWYQQTPGQGLQFLFEYFSETQRNKGNFPGRFSGRQFSNSRSEMNVSTLELGDSALYLCASSHGLAYEQYFGPGTRLTVT.

This clone was picked up one time. The chain combines TRBV7-2 with TRBJ2-7, with 13 bases aligning to TRBD2. CDR1 and CDR2 (germline): SGHTA, FQGNSA. Losses at the gene ends were 1 base for V and 2 bases for J; bases not matched to a gene: 5. The CDR3 totals 17 residues. CDR3 bases: TGTGCCAGCAGCTTAGGCTGGGGACTAGCGGGAACCTACGAGCAGTACTTC. This translates into CASSLGWGLAGTYEQYF.

This clone was observed a few times. V usage is TRBV6-6 and J usage is TRBJ1-1; D remains ambiguous. The ends were cut back, 2 bases at V and 0 bases at J, with 10 bases in the middle. This CDR3 region has 15 residues. In germline, CDR1 is MNHNY, CDR2 SVGAGI (reference sequence). CDR3 region: CASSYEHPLNTEAFF. The CDR3 nucleotides read TGTGCCAGCAGTTACGAACACCCCTTGAACACTGAAGCTTTCTTT.

This sequence joins TRBV4-3 and TRBJ2-1; 11 nucleotides match TRBD2. Germline loops: CDR1 LGHNA, CDR2 YSLEER. The CDR3 spans 19 residues. J gave up 3 bases and V 0 bases, and 10 bases lay outside the gene matches. CDR3 nucleotides: TGCGCCAGCAGCCAAGATAGTATTGGGACTAGCGGATACTACAATGAGCAGTTCTTC. Translation: CASSQDSIGTSGYYNEQFF.

CDR3 amino acids: CASSLRSRDYGYTF. CDR3 bases: TGTGCCAGCAGTCTGAGGTCCCGAGACTATGGCTACACCTTC. The rearrangement uses TRBV28 and TRBJ1-2; no firm D call. Germline V CDR1 and CDR2: MDHEN, SYDVKM. Trimming took off 5 bases at V and 3 bases at J, with 13 bases between the two ends. This CDR3 comprises 14 residues.

As to this clone: The same CDR3 arises from other DNA sequences in this sample as well. This chain joins TRBV28 and TRBJ1-1; D perhaps matches TRBD1 (5 bases). V was pared by 3 bases and J by 4 bases, with 27 bases between. The germline V gene has CDR1 MDHEN and CDR2 SYDVKM. The CDR3 has 19 residues. Here the CDR3 DNA reads TGTGCCAGCAGTTTGTTTTCCTTGGGGCTCCCGAGGTCGAGCACTGAAGCTTTCTTT. This codes for CASSLFSLGLPRSSTEAFF. The full variable domain, its missing parts supplied by reference TRBV28 and TRBJ1-1, is DVKVTQSSRYLVKRTGEKVFLECVQDMDHENMFWYRQDPGLGLRLIYFSYDVKMKEKGDIPEGYSVSREKKERFSLILESASTNQTSMYLCASSLFSLGLPRSSTEAFFGQGTRLTVV.